This T cell receptor (beta chain) was captured by sequencing in a study of blood T cell repertoires in COVID-19 (dated by TCRdb to 2019 to 2021). About the full investigation: Samples covering the acute and convalescent phases of COVID-19 were provided by collaborators in the United States, Italy and Spain. Where available, HLA class I and class II types were obtained from metadata supplied by the sample provider rather than from assay-based typing. The samples were drawn from the first 160 participants of the ongoing ImmuneRACE study and from under 1,500 subjects provided by 6 global collaborators. Subjects who had been exposed to COVID-19, were actively infected with it, or had recovered from it provided the deeply sampled blood TCRbeta repertoires that made up the dataset. A de-identified subject ID, COVID-19 status, age in years and sex were almost always included in the sample metadata. The repertoires were released in a freely available public database intended as a resource for research on the immune response to SARS-CoV-2. The material from the prospective study consisted of cDNA or gDNA derived from T cells, B-cell-depleted T cells, or PBMCs. Overall study results and their limits: The amount of clinical and demographic metadata varied by source and participant and was provided uncurated.

A note on this clone: Its antigen is currently not known. Per-base quality was not reported, and no clone a single base away is much larger than it.

TCRbeta CDR3 regions were amplified from genomic DNA by means of the immunoSEQ Assay, a bias-controlled multiplex PCR. The paper's data handling went like this. Within the assay, amplification of reference gene primers was used to estimate how many nucleated cells each sample contained. To quantify the absolute abundance of each unique TCRbeta CDR3 rearrangement, sequence reads were collapsed and filtered. Productive Simpson clonality was computed per sample as the square root of Simpson's diversity index over productive rearrangements. The table was pulled from immuneACCESS by TCRdb, which kept in-frame rearrangements only. Such tables lose some clones; where checked, under half of the loss comes from unresolved V genes, and the rest has no known cause. For V, J and clone size, that table is used; D and trimming come from the DNA. The sample yields roughly 40,000 clones; roughly three quarters were counted once. The ten biggest clones cover about 8.5% of the sample.

The CDR3, cysteine through phenylalanine, is 18 amino acids long. Only the CDR3 DNA is retained, 54 bases long and in frame from the first base. The trim is 5 bases for V and 5 bases for J, with a gap of 25 bases between the germline ends. As encoded in the germline V gene (reference sequence), CDR1 is LNHDA while CDR2 is SQIVND. The collaborating institutions used their own protocols to collect whole blood in K2EDTA tubes. Collaborator samples were shipped for TCRbeta analysis as frozen whole blood, isolated PBMCs, or DNA extracted from either sample type. The TCR comes from a man between 65 and 80 years old with active or convalescent COVID-19. The rearrangement combines TRBV19 with TRBJ2-1, with TRBD1 tentatively as D gene (6 bases match). Source material: peripheral blood. The DNA is as follows: TGTGCCAGTAGTCGTCCCTTACTACAGGGCATGGACCACAATGAGCAGTTCTTC. The resulting protein is CASSRPLLQGMDHNEQFF. This CDR3, with the reference TRBV19 and TRBJ2-1 proteins standing in past its ends, gives the full variable domain DGGITQSPKYLFRKEGQNVTLSCEQNLNHDAMYWYRQDPGQGLRLIYYSQIVNDFQKGDIAEGYSVSREKKESFPLTVTSAQKNPTAFYLCASSRPLLQGMDHNEQFFGPGTRLTVL.